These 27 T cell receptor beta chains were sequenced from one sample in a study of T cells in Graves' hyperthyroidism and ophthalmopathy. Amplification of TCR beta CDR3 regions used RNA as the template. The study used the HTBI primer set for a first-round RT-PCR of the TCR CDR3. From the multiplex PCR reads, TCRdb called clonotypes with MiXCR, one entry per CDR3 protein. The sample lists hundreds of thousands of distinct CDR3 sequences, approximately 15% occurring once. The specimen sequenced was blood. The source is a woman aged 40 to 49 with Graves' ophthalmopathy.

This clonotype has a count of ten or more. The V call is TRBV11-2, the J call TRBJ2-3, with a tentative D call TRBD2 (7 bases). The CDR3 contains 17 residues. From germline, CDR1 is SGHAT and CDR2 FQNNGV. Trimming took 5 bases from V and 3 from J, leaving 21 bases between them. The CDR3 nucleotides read TGTGCCAGCAGCACCTGGGGGGGGACACTTCTAACAGATACGCAGTATTTT. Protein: CASSTWGGTLLTDTQYF.

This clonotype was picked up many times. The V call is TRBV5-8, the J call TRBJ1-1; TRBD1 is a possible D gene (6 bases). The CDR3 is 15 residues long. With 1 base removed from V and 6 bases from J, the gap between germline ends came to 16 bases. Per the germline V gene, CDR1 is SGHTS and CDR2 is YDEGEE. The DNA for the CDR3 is TGTGCCAGCAGCTTGTGGGGGCGTGGAGGGGCTGAAGCTTTCTTT. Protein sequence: CASSLWGRGGAEAFF.

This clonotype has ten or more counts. The CDR3 DNA reads TGTGCCAGCAGTTTACTGGCGGGAGTCACTGGTGAGCAGTTCTTC. Its translation: CASSLLAGVTGEQFF. The gene calls are TRBV12-3 or TRBV12-4 and TRBJ2-1; TRBD2 agrees at 7 bases. The junction had 10 bases not matched to a gene; V was cut back by 2 bases and J by 9 bases. This CDR3 spans 15 amino acids.

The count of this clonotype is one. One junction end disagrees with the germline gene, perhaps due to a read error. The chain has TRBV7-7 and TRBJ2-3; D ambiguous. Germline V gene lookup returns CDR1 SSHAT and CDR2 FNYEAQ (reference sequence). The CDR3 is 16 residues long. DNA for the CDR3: TGTGCTAGCAGCTTAGTGCGGCAAGCGTTTACGGATACGCAGTATTTT. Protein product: CASSLVRQAFTDTQYF.

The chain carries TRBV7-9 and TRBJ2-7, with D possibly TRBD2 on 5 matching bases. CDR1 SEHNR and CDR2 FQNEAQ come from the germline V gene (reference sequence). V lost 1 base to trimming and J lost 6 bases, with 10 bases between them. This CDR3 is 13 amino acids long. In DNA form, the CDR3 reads TGTGCCAGCAGCTTAGATGTGCGGGTCGAGCAGTACTTC. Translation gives CASSLDVRVEQYF.

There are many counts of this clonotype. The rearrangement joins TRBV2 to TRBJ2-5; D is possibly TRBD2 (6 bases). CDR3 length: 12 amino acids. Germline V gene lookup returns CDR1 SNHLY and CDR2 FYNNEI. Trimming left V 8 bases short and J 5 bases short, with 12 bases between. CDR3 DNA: TGTGCCAGCCGCTTTGGAGGGGAGACCCAGTACTTC. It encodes CASRFGGETQYF. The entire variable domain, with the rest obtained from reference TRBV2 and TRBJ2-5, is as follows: EPEVTQTPSHQVTQMGQEVILRCVPISNHLYFYWYRQILGQKVEFLVSFYNNEISEKSEIFDDQFSVERPDGSNFTLKIRSTKLEDSAMYFCASRFGGETQYFGPGTRLLVL.

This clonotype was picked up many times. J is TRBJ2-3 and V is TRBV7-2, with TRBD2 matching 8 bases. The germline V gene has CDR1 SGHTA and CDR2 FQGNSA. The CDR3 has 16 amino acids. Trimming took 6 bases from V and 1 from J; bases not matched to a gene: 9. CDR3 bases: TGTGCCAGCAGATGGAGCGGGAGCTTTGGCACAGATACGCAGTATTTT. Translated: CASRWSGSFGTDTQYF.

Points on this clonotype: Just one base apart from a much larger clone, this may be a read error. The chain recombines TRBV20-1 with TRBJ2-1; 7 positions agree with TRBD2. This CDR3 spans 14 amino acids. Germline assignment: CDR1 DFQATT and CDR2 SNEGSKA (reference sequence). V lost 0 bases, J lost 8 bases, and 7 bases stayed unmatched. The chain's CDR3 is CSARELALLDEQFF. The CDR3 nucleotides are TGCAGTGCTAGAGAACTAGCGCTTCTCGATGAGCAGTTCTTC.

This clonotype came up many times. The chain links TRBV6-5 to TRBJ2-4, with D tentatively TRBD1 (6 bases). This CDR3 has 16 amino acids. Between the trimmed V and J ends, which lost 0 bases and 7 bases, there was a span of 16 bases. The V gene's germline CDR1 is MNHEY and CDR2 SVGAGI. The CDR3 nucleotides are TGTGCCAGCAGTTACTCCGGTGCTGGGGGCAGGAACATTCAGTACTTC. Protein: CASSYSGAGGRNIQYF.

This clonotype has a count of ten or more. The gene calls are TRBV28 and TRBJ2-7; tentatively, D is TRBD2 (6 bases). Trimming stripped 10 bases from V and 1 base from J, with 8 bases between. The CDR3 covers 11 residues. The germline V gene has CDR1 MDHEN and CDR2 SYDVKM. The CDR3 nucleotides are TGTGCCACAGGGACTTCCTACGAGCAGTACTTC. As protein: CATGTSYEQYF.

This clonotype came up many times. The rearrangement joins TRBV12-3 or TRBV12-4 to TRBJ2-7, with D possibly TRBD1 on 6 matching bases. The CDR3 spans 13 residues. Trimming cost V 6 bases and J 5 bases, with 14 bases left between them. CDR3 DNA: TGTGCCAGCAGCCCGAACAGGGCCCACGAGCAGTACTTC. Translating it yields CASSPNRAHEQYF.

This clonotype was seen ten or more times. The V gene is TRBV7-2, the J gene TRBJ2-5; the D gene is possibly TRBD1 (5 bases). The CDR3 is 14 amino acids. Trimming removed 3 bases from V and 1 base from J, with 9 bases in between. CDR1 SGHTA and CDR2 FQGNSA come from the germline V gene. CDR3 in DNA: TGTGCCAGCAGCTTTAGACAGCTCCAAGAGACCCAGTACTTC. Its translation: CASSFRQLQETQYF.

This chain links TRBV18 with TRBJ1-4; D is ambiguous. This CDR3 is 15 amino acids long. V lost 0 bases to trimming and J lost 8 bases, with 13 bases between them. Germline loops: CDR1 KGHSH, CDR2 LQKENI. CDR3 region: CASSPPSTNGEKLFF. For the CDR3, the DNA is TGTGCCAGCTCACCACCATCCACGAACGGAGAAAAACTGTTTTTT.

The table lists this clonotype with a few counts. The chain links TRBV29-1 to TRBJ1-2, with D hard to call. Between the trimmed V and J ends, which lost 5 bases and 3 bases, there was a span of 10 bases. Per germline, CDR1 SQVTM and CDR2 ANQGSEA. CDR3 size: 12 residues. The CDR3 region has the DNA TGCAGCGTTTATTCAACCGACTATGGCTACACCTTC. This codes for CSVYSTDYGYTF.

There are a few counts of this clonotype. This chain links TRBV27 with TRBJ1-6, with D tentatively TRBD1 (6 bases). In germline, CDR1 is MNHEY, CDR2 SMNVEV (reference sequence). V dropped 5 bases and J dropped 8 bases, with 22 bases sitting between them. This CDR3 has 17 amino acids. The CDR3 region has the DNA TGTGCCAGCAGTAAGGACTACGGGACACCGGCTTATTCACCCCTCCACTTT. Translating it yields CASSKDYGTPAYSPLHF.

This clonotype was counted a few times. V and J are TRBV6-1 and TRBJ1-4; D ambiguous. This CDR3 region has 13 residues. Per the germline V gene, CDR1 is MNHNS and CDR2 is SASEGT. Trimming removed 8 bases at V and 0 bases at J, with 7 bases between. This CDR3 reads CASRVTTNEKLFF. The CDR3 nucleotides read TGTGCCAGCCGGGTCACAACTAATGAAAAACTGTTTTTT.

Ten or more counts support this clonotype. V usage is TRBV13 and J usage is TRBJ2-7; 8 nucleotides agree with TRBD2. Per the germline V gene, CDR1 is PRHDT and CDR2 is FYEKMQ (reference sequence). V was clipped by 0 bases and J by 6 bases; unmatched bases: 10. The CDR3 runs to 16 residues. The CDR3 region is CASSLGGGGPNGEQYF. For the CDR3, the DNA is TGTGCCAGCAGCTTAGGCGGGGGGGGCCCGAATGGCGAGCAGTACTTC. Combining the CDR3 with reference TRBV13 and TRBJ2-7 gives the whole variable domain AAGVIQSPRHLIKEKRETATLKCYPIPRHDTVYWYQQGPGQDPQFLISFYEKMQSDKGSIPDRFSAQQFSDYHSELNMSSLELGDSALYFCASSLGGGGPNGEQYFGPGTRLTVT.

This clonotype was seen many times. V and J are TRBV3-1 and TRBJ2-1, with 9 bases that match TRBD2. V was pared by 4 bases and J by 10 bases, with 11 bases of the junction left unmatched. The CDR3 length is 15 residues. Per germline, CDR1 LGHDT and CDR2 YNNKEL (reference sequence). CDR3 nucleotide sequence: TGTGCCAGCAGCCTGAGCGGGGGGCATGCCGGCGAGCAGTTCTTC. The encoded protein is CASSLSGGHAGEQFF.

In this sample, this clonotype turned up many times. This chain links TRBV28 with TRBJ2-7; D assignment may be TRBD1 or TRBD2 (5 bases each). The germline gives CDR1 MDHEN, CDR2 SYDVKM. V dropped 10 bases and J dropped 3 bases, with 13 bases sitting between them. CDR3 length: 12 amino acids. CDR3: CATSRGDYEQYF. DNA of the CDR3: TGTGCCACTAGTAGAGGGGACTACGAGCAGTACTTC.

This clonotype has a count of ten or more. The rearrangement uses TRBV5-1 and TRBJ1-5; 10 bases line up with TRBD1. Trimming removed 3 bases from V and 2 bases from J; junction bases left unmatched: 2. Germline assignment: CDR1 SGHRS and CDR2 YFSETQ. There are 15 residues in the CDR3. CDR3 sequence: CASSSGTGGNQPQHF. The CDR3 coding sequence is TGCGCCAGCAGCTCCGGGACAGGGGGCAATCAGCCCCAGCATTTT.

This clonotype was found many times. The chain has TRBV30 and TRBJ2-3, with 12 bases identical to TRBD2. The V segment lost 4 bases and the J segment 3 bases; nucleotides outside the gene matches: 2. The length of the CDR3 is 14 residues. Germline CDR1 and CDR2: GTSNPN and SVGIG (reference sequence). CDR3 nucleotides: TGTGCCTGGACTAGCGGGGGGGCGACAGATACGCAGTATTTT. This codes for CAWTSGGATDTQYF.

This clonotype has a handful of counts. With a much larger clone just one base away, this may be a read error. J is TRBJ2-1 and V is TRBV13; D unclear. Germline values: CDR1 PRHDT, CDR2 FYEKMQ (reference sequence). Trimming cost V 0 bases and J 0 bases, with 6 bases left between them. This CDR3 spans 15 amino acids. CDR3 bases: TGTGCCAGCAGCTTAGGTAGATTCTCCTACAATGAGCAGTTCTTC. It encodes CASSLGRFSYNEQFF.

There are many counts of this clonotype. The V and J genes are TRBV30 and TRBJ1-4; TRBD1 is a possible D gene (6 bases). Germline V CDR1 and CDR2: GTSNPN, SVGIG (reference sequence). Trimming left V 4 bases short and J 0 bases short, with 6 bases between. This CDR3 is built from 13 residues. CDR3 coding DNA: TGTGCCTGGAACAGGGCAACTAATGAAAAACTGTTTTTT. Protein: CAWNRATNEKLFF.

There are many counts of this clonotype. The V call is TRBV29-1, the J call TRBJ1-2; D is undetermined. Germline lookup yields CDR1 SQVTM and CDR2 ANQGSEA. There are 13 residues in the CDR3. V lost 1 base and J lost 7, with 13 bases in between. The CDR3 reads CSVEVTTAFGYTF. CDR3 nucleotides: TGCAGCGTTGAAGTCACGACCGCCTTTGGCTACACCTTC.

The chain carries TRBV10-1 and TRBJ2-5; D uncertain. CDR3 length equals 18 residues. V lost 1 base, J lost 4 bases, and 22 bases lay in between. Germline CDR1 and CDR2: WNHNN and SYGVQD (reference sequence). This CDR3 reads CASSEWLGPSKGLETQYF. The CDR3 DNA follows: TGCGCCAGCAGTGAGTGGTTAGGGCCCTCTAAGGGTTTAGAGACCCAGTACTTC.

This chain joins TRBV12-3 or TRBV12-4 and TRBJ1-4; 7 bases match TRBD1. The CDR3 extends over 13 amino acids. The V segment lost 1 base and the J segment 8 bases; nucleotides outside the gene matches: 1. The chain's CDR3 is CASSLVGQEKLFF. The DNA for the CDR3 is TGTGCCAGCAGTTTAGTGGGACAGGAAAAACTGTTTTTT.

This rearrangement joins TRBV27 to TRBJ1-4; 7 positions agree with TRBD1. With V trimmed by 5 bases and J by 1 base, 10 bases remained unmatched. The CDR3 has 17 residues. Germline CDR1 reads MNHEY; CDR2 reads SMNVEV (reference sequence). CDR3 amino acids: CASSKKGAGETNEKLFF. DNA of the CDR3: TGTGCCAGCAGTAAGAAGGGGGCAGGTGAAACTAATGAAAAACTGTTTTTT.